This entry lists 12 T cell receptor beta chains sequenced from one sample in a study of shared clonotypes between healthy human individuals. The assay was immunoSEQ multiplex PCR, and TCRdb's table has in-frame clones only and misses some. The table records 2 million to 2.5 million clones, about 94% of them present only once. Sequences were obtained from naive CD4+ T cells sorted from blood. As for subset: CD45RA+ positively selected. These receptors came from a man aged 18 to 35 in good health.

The chain recombines TRBV14 with TRBJ1-2; D remains unclear. The ends were cut back, 4 bases at V and 4 bases at J, with 13 bases in the middle. The CDR3 runs to 14 residues. Germline V gene data show CDR1 as SGHDN and CDR2 as FVKESK. CDR3 residues: CASSRGEQTYGYTF. DNA for the CDR3: TGTGCCAGCAGCCGCGGGGAACAGACCTATGGCTACACCTTC.

The gene calls are TRBV27 and TRBJ2-1; 12 bases are shared with TRBD2. V trimming: 2 bases; J trimming: 2 bases; junction bases outside the gene matches: 10. The CDR3 has 19 residues. Looked up from germline, CDR1 is MNHEY and CDR2 is SMNVEV (reference sequence). CDR3 nucleotides: TGTGCCAGCAGTTTAAGGACTAGCGGGGACCTGAGGGCCTACAATGAGCAGTTCTTC. This gives the protein CASSLRTSGDLRAYNEQFF.

DNA for the CDR3: TGTGCCAGCCAGACAGGGGCGCCTAATGAAAAACTGTTTTTT. Protein sequence: CASQTGAPNEKLFF. This rearrangement joins TRBV6-1 to TRBJ1-4, with TRBD1 matching over 8 bases. Germline assignment: CDR1 MNHNS and CDR2 SASEGT. With V trimmed by 8 bases and J by 3 bases, 5 bases remained unmatched. The CDR3 has 14 residues.

The chain joins TRBV2 to TRBJ1-5; D might be TRBD1 (6 bases). Trimming left V 2 bases short and J 1 base short, with 9 bases between. CDR3 length equals 15 residues. Per germline, CDR1 SNHLY and CDR2 FYNNEI. CDR3 in DNA: TGTGCCAGCAGTGAAAGGCAGGGGAGCAATCAGCCCCAGCATTTT. This encodes CASSERQGSNQPQHF.

This chain joins TRBV5-4 and TRBJ2-7; no reliable D call. The V end lost 2 bases, the J end lost 5 bases, and 14 bases lay between the germline ends. The V gene's germline CDR1 is SGHNT and CDR2 YYREEE (reference sequence). The CDR3 has 14 amino acids. The CDR3 sequence is CASSFSQLEHEQYF. CDR3 bases: TGTGCCAGCAGCTTTTCCCAGCTCGAGCACGAGCAGTACTTC. The full variable domain, in which reference TRBV5-4 and TRBJ2-7 provide the parts outside the CDR3, is ETGVTQSPTHLIKTRGQQVTLRCSSQSGHNTVSWYQQALGQGPQFIFQYYREEENGRGNFPPRFSGLQFPNYSSELNVNALELDDSALYLCASSFSQLEHEQYFGPGTRLTVT.

A word on this clone: Other DNA sequences in the same sample also yield this CDR3. The V and J genes are TRBV5-1 and TRBJ2-7; TRBD1 agrees at 8 bases. CDR1 is SGHRS, CDR2 YFSETQ, per germline. J gave up 0 bases and V 5 bases, and 7 bases lay outside the gene matches. The CDR3 is made up of 15 amino acids. This CDR3 is CASSSGQGNSYEQYF. The DNA for the CDR3 is TGCGCCAGCAGTTCTGGACAGGGCAACTCCTACGAGCAGTACTTC.

This clone was seen more than once but under ten times. The V and J genes are TRBV30 and TRBJ2-2, with 9 positions matching TRBD1. Germline V lookup: CDR1 GTSNPN, CDR2 SVGIG (reference sequence). Trimming removed 3 bases from V and 3 bases from J; junction bases left unmatched: 5. This CDR3 region has 15 residues. CDR3 DNA: TGTGCCTGGAGGTACAGGGGGCGTGACACCGGGGAGCTGTTTTTT. Its translation: CAWRYRGRDTGELFF.

This chain connects TRBV27 to TRBJ2-7; 10 bases match TRBD2. J lost 3 bases, V lost 5 bases, and 13 bases had no gene match. Germline-derived CDR1 and CDR2 are MNHEY and SMNVEV (reference sequence). The CDR3 spans 17 residues. CDR3 protein: CASSLRLAGTQSYEQYF. In DNA, the CDR3 is TGTGCCAGCAGTCTAAGACTAGCGGGCACGCAGAGCTACGAGCAGTACTTC.

The chain links TRBV18 to TRBJ2-3; 8 bases are a match to TRBD2. The J segment lost 2 bases and the V segment lost 3 bases, leaving 7 bases of the junction unmatched. Germline loops: CDR1 KGHSH, CDR2 LQKENI. The CDR3 is made up of 16 amino acids. As DNA, the CDR3 is TGTGCCAGCTCACCGACTAGCGCCTCTACCACAGATACGCAGTATTTT. As protein: CASSPTSASTTDTQYF.

Comment on this clone: Additional DNA sequences in this sample encode the identical CDR3. V gene TRBV19 combines with J gene TRBJ2-7, with 8 bases lining up with TRBD1. Per the germline V gene, CDR1 is LNHDA and CDR2 is SQIVND (reference sequence). V shed 3 bases and J 1 base; nucleotides not matched to a gene: 2. CDR3 length: 14 residues. This CDR3 is CASSIGTGSYEQYF. The CDR3 coding sequence is TGTGCCAGTAGTATCGGGACAGGTTCCTACGAGCAGTACTTC. Complete variable domain (other parts from reference TRBV19 and TRBJ2-7): DGGITQSPKYLFRKEGQNVTLSCEQNLNHDAMYWYRQDPGQGLRLIYYSQIVNDFQKGDIAEGYSVSREKKESFPLTVTSAQKNPTAFYLCASSIGTGSYEQYFGPGTRLTVT.

The J gene is TRBJ2-3, the V gene TRBV9, with TRBD2 as a possible D gene (5 bases). With 0 bases removed from V and 1 base from J, the gap between germline ends came to 9 bases. The CDR3 has 15 amino acids. Germline CDR1 SGDLS, CDR2 YYNGEE. CDR3 in DNA: TGTGCCAGCAGCGTAGCAGCGCGGGGCACAGATACGCAGTATTTT. It is translated as CASSVAARGTDTQYF. Full variable domain (rest looked up from reference TRBV9 and TRBJ2-3): DSGVTQTPKHLITATGQRVTLRCSPRSGDLSVYWYQQSLDQGLQFLIQYYNGEERAKGNILERFSAQQFPDLHSELNLSSLELGDSALYFCASSVAARGTDTQYFGPGTRLTVL.

The chain combines TRBV6-1 with TRBJ1-2; D might be TRBD1 (6 bases). The CDR3 is 14 amino acids. Germline CDR1 is MNHNS and CDR2 is SASEGT. Deletions cut 4 bases from V and 7 bases from J, with 16 bases between. CDR3 sequence reads: CASSGGTPRLGYTF. The CDR3 DNA follows: TGTGCCAGCAGTGGGGGGACACCAAGGCTTGGCTACACCTTC.